The entry below describes one TCR beta chain. A junction boundary mismatches the germline segment, possibly from a read error. TCRdb analysed the multiplex PCR reads with MiXCR anew, one entry per CDR3 protein. This sample yields 70,000 to 95,000 distinct CDR3 sequences, of which around 20% are seen a single time; 2% to 2.5% belongs to the top ten. The germline V gene has CDR1 DFQATT and CDR2 SNEGSKA (reference sequence). This CDR3 spans 18 amino acids. Breast cancer patients provided tissue from their axillary draining lymph nodes. The entry originates in a study of breast tumors, draining lymph nodes, adjacent tissues.

Sequences were obtained from axillary lymph node tissue. The genes are TRBV20-1 and TRBJ2-4; no clear D gene. The sequence came from a female donor with breast cancer. Some clones in this sample may be carry-over from other donors' samples. The CDR3 loop reads CSARRLDAREIAKNIRYF. In DNA, the CDR3 is TGCAGTGCAAGGAGACTTGATGCCCGAGAAATAGCCAAAAACATTCGGTACTTC.